This TCR beta chain was documented in a study of T cell responses to AZD1222 COVID-19 vaccine listed by TCRdb under 2021. General notes on the study: A total of just over 230 trial participants underwent TCR sequencing, of whom more than 200 had received two doses of AZD1222 and 26 had received two doses of the MenACWY control vaccine. Trial participants were enrolled by age into 18-55, 56-69 and 70-plus year subgroups, with roughly 150, 30 and 60 TCR-sequenced participants respectively. Study-level results and caveats: The vaccine-associated CD4 TCRs covered the entire spike protein, and the dominant responses fell in regions 160-218 and 743-854. In the small 56-69-year group, the increase in depth fell short of significance, most likely because of low power. Conclusions about previously exposed vaccinees are limited because only a handful of AZD1222 recipients were SARS-CoV-2 seropositive at baseline. A significant rise in spike-specific TCR breadth and depth was observed after two AZD1222 doses relative to day 0 and relative to MenACWY recipients. Nearly half of unique spike-specific TCRs reportedly recognized epitopes outside regions mutated in the B.1.351 and B.1.1.7 variants. No day 14 peak-response samples were available, so repertoires were characterized only after the peak T cell response. Most participants were white British and females outnumbered males, and the authors suggested that clonal diversity may have been underestimated.

The V and J ends are trimmed by 5 bases and 6 bases, leaving 8 bases between them. The CDR3 spans 12 residues, from the cysteine through the phenylalanine. CDR3 DNA only is kept here, 36 bases in frame from base 1. CDR1 is given as LNHDA and CDR2 as SQIVND, both from the germline V gene (reference sequence). Note on this clone: The target of this receptor is not known. No base quality values were provided; no much bigger clone lies one nucleotide off.

The time point label for this specimen denotes: about 28 days (+/-7) after the second vaccine dose. AZD1222 recipients given second doses at about 4 weeks or at about 12 weeks were pooled, since spike-specific TCR depth and breadth were not found to differ between the two schedules. The vaccinee samples were drawn from two UK trials, COV001 and COV002, one of which was a single-blind randomized controlled phase 2/3 trial testing AZD1222 (ChAdOx1 nCoV-19) in healthy adults. Trial participant PBMC samples were collected at day 0 and day 28 after the second dose for TCRbeta chain sequencing. The CDR3 regions of human TCRbeta chains were analyzed by immunosequencing. As for the original processing: TCRs in the repertoires were matched against a reference library of SARS-CoV-2-specific TCRs that had been generated with the MIRA antigen-specificity platform. Breadth meant the fraction of unique TCRs that were SARS-CoV-2-associated, whereas depth meant the fraction of total T cells that were SARS-CoV-2-associated. Using the MIRA data, each spike-specific TCR was mapped to the spike region that the TCR reacts to and placed in a CD4 or CD8 class. Log10-transformed breadth and depth values were compared by one-way ANOVA with Sidak's multiple comparisons tests. As stored in TCRdb, this immuneACCESS dataset retains in-frame rearrangements with V and J assigned. A fraction of the clones does not appear; measured against another copy, unresolved V genes explain less than half of the discrepancy, and the remainder lacks a known reason. V and J calls and clone size follow that table, whereas D and trimming were derived from the DNA. The sample yields fewer than 200,000 clones; around nine tenths were counted once. Approximately 0.97% of the sample rests with the top ten.

Source: peripheral blood, taken 28 days after the second AZD1222 dose. In this chain, TRBV19 is recombined with TRBJ1-3; tentative D gene TRBD1, with 5 bases matching. This clonotype originated in an adult who received the AZD1222 COVID-19 vaccine. The nucleotide sequence reads TGTGCCAGTAGTTTAGGGGTAAACACCATATATTTT. Its amino acids are CASSLGVNTIYF.